This entry concerns a single T cell receptor beta chain. This entry belongs to a study of blood T cell repertoires in COVID-19. CDR3 size: 16 residues. Trimming removed 3 bases at V and 5 bases at J, with 17 bases between. Germline assignment: CDR1 MNHEY and CDR2 SMNVEV (reference sequence). Clones were sequenced by immunoSEQ multiplex PCR, and TCRdb holds only the in-frame ones, with some missing. The sample has about 140,000 clones; approximately 82% are singletons. This chain joins TRBV27 and TRBJ2-1; TRBD1 is a possible D gene (6 bases). This receptor was obtained from a man in his sixties with active or convalescent COVID-19. Sequenced material: peripheral blood. This CDR3 is CASSFQGNTIDNEQFF. Written as DNA, the CDR3 is TGTGCCAGCAGTTTCCAGGGGAACACTATCGACAATGAGCAGTTCTTC.